Below, 28 T cell receptor beta chains from the same sample are listed, as sequenced in a study of cytomegalovirus exposure and HLA in healthy donors. Vbeta (60) and Jbeta (13) primers were used in the PCR. Sequencing was performed with immunoSEQ multiplex PCR; in TCRdb, only in-frame clones are kept and a portion is missing. The sample contains around 94,000 clones, 70% to 85% of which appear only once. What was sequenced was PBMCs. The receptor set was obtained from a young man in good health and CMV-seronegative.

CDR3: CASSLGGQQETQYF. The CDR3 DNA sequence: TGTGCCAGCAGCTTGGGGGGCCAACAAGAGACCCAGTACTTC. This sequence joins TRBV5-4 and TRBJ2-5; a possible D gene is TRBD1 (5 bases). Deletions cut 0 bases from V and 2 bases from J, with 8 bases between. From germline, CDR1 is SGHNT and CDR2 YYREEE (reference sequence). The CDR3 consists of 14 residues. The whole variable domain, filled in from reference TRBV5-4 and TRBJ2-5, reads ETGVTQSPTHLIKTRGQQVTLRCSSQSGHNTVSWYQQALGQGPQFIFQYYREEENGRGNFPPRFSGLQFPNYSSELNVNALELDDSALYLCASSLGGQQETQYFGPGTRLLVL.

The chain recombines TRBV25-1 with TRBJ1-4, with 8 bases matching TRBD1. CDR1 is MGHDK and CDR2 is SYGVNS in the germline V gene. Trimming removed 5 bases from V and 5 bases from J; junction bases left unmatched: 7. The length of the CDR3 is 15 residues. CDR3 DNA: TGTGCCAGCAGTAAAGGACAGGGCGTAAATGAAAAACTGTTTTTT. This translates into CASSKGQGVNEKLFF.

The count of this clone is one. The chain joins TRBV30 to TRBJ2-7; 9 bases align to TRBD2. Unmatched junction bases numbered 11, after V lost 3 bases and J lost 5 bases. The CDR3 loop spans 15 amino acids. The germline V gene has CDR1 GTSNPN and CDR2 SVGIG (reference sequence). The CDR3 loop is CAWRDLAGVFNEQYF. The CDR3 nucleotides read TGTGCCTGGAGGGATTTAGCGGGAGTCTTCAACGAGCAGTACTTC.

This clone was counted between two and nine times. The gene calls are TRBV2 and TRBJ2-7, with TRBD1 as a possible D gene (7 bases). Germline V CDR1 and CDR2: SNHLY, FYNNEI. Trimming removed 3 bases from V and 3 bases from J, with 12 bases in between. The CDR3 contains 14 residues. For the CDR3, the DNA is TGTGCCAGCAGTGACTCAGGGGGACTCTACGAGCAGTACTTC. This translates into CASSDSGGLYEQYF.

Worth noting for this clone: The CDR3 carries no conserved terminal phenylalanine or tryptophan, so it likely arises from a read error. The DNA is left out, because the CDR3 cannot be placed on it with certainty; the CDR3 is given as TCRdb lists it. This chain connects TRBV5-8 to TRBJ1-1; the table's TRBD1 call for D was not verified on the DNA. The CDR3 region is 15 residues in length, termini included. Per germline, CDR1 SGHTS and CDR2 YDEGEE. The CDR3 sequence: CASSLFTSGPGQYLG.

The chain links TRBV11-2 to TRBJ2-3, with D possibly being TRBD2 (6 bases). The CDR3 has 16 amino acids. V lost 4 bases, J lost 2 bases, and 16 bases lay in between. CDR1 SGHAT and CDR2 FQNNGV come from the germline V gene. The CDR3, as DNA: TGTGCCAGCAGCTCGTATTCGGAGGGCCACACAGATACGCAGTATTTT. It encodes CASSSYSEGHTDTQYF.

This rearrangement joins TRBV5-1 to TRBJ1-1, with D maybe TRBD1 (6 bases). The germline V gene has CDR1 SGHRS and CDR2 YFSETQ. The V end lost 6 bases, the J end lost 2 bases, and 14 bases lay between the germline ends. This CDR3 contains 14 residues. The CDR3: CASTLRGSNTEAFF. CDR3 DNA sequence: TGCGCCAGCACCCTGAGGGGGAGTAACACTGAAGCTTTCTTT. Looking up the rest from reference TRBV5-1 and TRBJ1-1 gives the full variable domain: KAGVTQTPRYLIKTRGQQVTLSCSPISGHRSVSWYQQTPGQGLQFLFEYFSETQRNKGNFPGRFSGRQFSNSRSEMNVSTLELGDSALYLCASTLRGSNTEAFFGQGTRLTVV.

V and J are TRBV6-5 and TRBJ1-2, with D possibly being TRBD1 (5 bases). Germline CDR1 MNHEY, CDR2 SVGAGI. The CDR3 runs 11 residues. Trimming removed 4 bases from V and 6 bases from J, with 6 bases in between. The CDR3 loop reads CASSSGDGYTF. The CDR3 DNA reads as TGTGCCAGCAGTTCGGGGGATGGCTACACCTTC.

About this clone itself: This specimen includes other DNA sequences encoding the same CDR3. J is TRBJ2-6 and V is TRBV6-5; the D gene is possibly TRBD2 (5 bases). Germline V gives CDR1 MNHEY, CDR2 SVGAGI. The CDR3 is made up of 15 amino acids. Between the trimmed V and J ends, which lost 6 bases and 2 bases, there was a span of 11 bases. CDR3 in DNA: TGTGCCAGCAGCCTGGGAGCCCCTGGGGCCAACGTCCTGACTTTC. Amino acids: CASSLGAPGANVLTF.

The chain couples TRBV7-9 to TRBJ1-2; D may be TRBD1 (5 bases). CDR3 size: 15 residues. Deletions cut 1 base from V and 13 bases from J, with 22 bases between. CDR1 and CDR2 (germline): SEHNR, FQNEAQ (reference sequence). CDR3 sequence: CASSLGGGAATSGTF. The CDR3 DNA reads TGTGCCAGCAGCTTAGGGGGCGGGGCAGCTACCTCGGGCACCTTC. Drawing the rest from reference TRBV7-9 and TRBJ1-2, the complete variable domain is DTGVSQNPRHKITKRGQNVTFRCDPISEHNRLYWYRQTLGQGPEFLTYFQNEAQLEKSRLLSDRFSAERPKGSFSTLEIQRTEQGDSAMYLCASSLGGGAATSGTFGSGTRLTVV.

The chain is built from TRBV6-1 and TRBJ2-1; 9 bases map to TRBD1. Germline V gene sequence: CDR1 MNHNS, CDR2 SASEGT. V shed 7 bases, J shed 5 bases, and the junction held 9 bases outside the gene matches. This CDR3 has 15 amino acids. CDR3 amino acids: CASIRRQGVNNEQFF. For the CDR3, the DNA is TGTGCCAGCATCCGTAGACAGGGGGTTAACAATGAGCAGTTCTTC.

This clone was recorded once. V gene TRBV13 combines with J gene TRBJ1-1; 7 bases agree with TRBD1. The CDR3 loop spans 13 amino acids. Germline lookup yields CDR1 PRHDT and CDR2 FYEKMQ (reference sequence). The J segment lost 4 bases and the V segment lost 3 bases, leaving 2 bases of the junction unmatched. The CDR3 here is CASSFGTVTEAFF. The CDR3 nucleotides are TGTGCCAGCAGCTTCGGGACAGTCACTGAAGCTTTCTTT.

This chain connects TRBV29-1 to TRBJ2-7; D gene unclear. CDR1 SQVTM and CDR2 ANQGSEA come from the germline V gene. V lost 5 bases to trimming and J lost 2 bases, with 13 bases between them. CDR3 size: 13 residues. The CDR3 DNA reads TGCAGCGTTACCGGAGAGACGGCCTACGAGCAGTACTTC. It translates to CSVTGETAYEQYF.

The chain employs TRBV27 and TRBJ2-3; tentative D call: TRBD2 (5 bases). Per the germline V gene, CDR1 is MNHEY and CDR2 is SMNVEV (reference sequence). This CDR3 is built from 15 residues. V was clipped by 4 bases and J by 3 bases, with 14 bases between them. DNA for the CDR3: TGTGCCAGCAGTTCCGAACCGTCGGGAACAGATACGCAGTATTTT. Residues: CASSSEPSGTDTQYF.

The V gene is TRBV6-5, the J gene TRBJ1-1; D is possibly TRBD1 (6 bases). V was cut by 5 bases and J by 0 bases, with 10 bases left in between. The CDR3 runs 14 residues. The germline V gene encodes CDR1 MNHEY and CDR2 SVGAGI. Here the CDR3 DNA reads TGTGCCAGCAGTAGGGACACCCTGAACACTGAAGCTTTCTTT. Its translation is CASSRDTLNTEAFF.

The rearrangement joins TRBV28 to TRBJ1-1; D is uncertain. CDR1 is MDHEN, CDR2 SYDVKM, per germline. This CDR3 has 13 residues. The ends were cut back, 2 bases at V and 0 bases at J, with 4 bases in the middle. This chain's CDR3 is CASSLTMNTEAFF. CDR3 bases: TGTGCCAGCAGTTTAACTATGAACACTGAAGCTTTCTTT.

The rearrangement joins TRBV7-2 to TRBJ2-3, with 10 bases aligning to TRBD2. Germline trimming cut 5 bases from V and 11 bases from J; bases unmatched to any gene: 16. The germline gives CDR1 SGHTA, CDR2 FQGNSA. CDR3 length equals 16 residues. The CDR3 here is CASSPESSGSQRGQYF. The CDR3 region has the DNA TGTGCCAGCAGCCCAGAATCTAGCGGGAGCCAACGGGGGCAGTATTTT.

The V and J genes are TRBV6-5 and TRBJ1-4, with TRBD1 as a possible D gene (5 bases). V lost 7 bases and J 7 bases, leaving 16 bases between the germline ends. CDR1 is MNHEY and CDR2 is SVGAGI in the germline V gene. This CDR3 has 14 residues. The chain's CDR3 is CASTQGGWGEKLFF. CDR3 nucleotide sequence: TGTGCCAGCACCCAGGGCGGATGGGGTGAAAAACTGTTTTTT.

The chain uses TRBV30 and TRBJ2-2; D may be TRBD2 (5 bases). CDR1 and CDR2 from the germline V gene are GTSNPN and SVGIG (reference sequence). CDR3 length: 16 amino acids. The germline V and J ends were trimmed by 0 bases and 2 bases, with 13 bases remaining between them. The CDR3: CAWSVWRTSNTGELFF. The CDR3 region has the DNA TGTGCCTGGAGTGTATGGCGGACTTCCAACACCGGGGAGCTGTTTTTT. The variable domain in full, completed from reference TRBV30 and TRBJ2-2, reads SQTIHQWPATLVQPVGSPLSLECTVEGTSNPNLYWYRQAAGRGLQLLFYSVGIGQISSEVPQNLSASRPQDRQFILSSKKLLLSDSGFYLCAWSVWRTSNTGELFFGEGSRLTVL.

V and J are TRBV9 and TRBJ2-1, with 9 bases aligning to TRBD1. The CDR3 is 12 residues long. Trimming at V came to 3 bases and at J to 15 bases, leaving 7 bases not matched to a gene. Per germline, CDR1 SGDLS and CDR2 YYNGEE. CDR3 region: CASSDPGQGLFF. The CDR3, as DNA: TGTGCCAGCAGCGACCCGGGACAGGGACTGTTCTTC.

This clone was found once. The gene calls are TRBV18 and TRBJ1-1, with D hard to call. The V and J ends lost 2 bases and 2 bases respectively, with 6 bases between them. Germline V lookup: CDR1 KGHSH, CDR2 LQKENI. CDR3 length: 13 amino acids. The CDR3 sequence is CASSPIGNTEAFF. Here the CDR3 DNA reads TGTGCCAGCTCACCAATCGGTAACACTGAAGCTTTCTTT.

V usage is TRBV29-1 and J usage is TRBJ1-1; 7 bases are a match to TRBD1. The germline V gene has CDR1 SQVTM and CDR2 ANQGSEA. Trimming cost V 7 bases and J 4 bases; bases outside gene matches: 6. This CDR3 is built from 12 residues. As DNA, the CDR3 is TGCAGCGGGCGAGGGGGCGGCACTGAAGCTTTCTTT. It translates to CSGRGGGTEAFF.

The chain carries TRBV6-1 and TRBJ1-5; no clear D. The CDR3 runs to 12 residues. CDR1 and CDR2 from the germline V gene are MNHNS and SASEGT. With 11 bases removed from V and 0 bases from J, the gap between germline ends came to 8 bases. The CDR3 nucleotides are TGTGCCCACGGGTATAGCAATCAGCCCCAGCATTTT. Protein: CAHGYSNQPQHF.

The chain employs TRBV13 and TRBJ2-2, with 10 bases identical to TRBD2. Germline loops: CDR1 PRHDT, CDR2 FYEKMQ (reference sequence). The CDR3 totals 14 residues. J was trimmed by 4 bases and V by 5 bases; bases with no gene match: 1. The chain's CDR3 is CASSRLAGTGELFF. CDR3 nucleotides: TGTGCCAGCAGCCGACTAGCGGGCACCGGGGAGCTGTTTTTT.

The V gene is TRBV6-5, the J gene TRBJ2-2; TRBD1 matches 9 bases. The CDR3 extends over 15 amino acids. Trimming at V came to 4 bases and at J to 5 bases, leaving 5 bases not matched to a gene. Per the germline V gene, CDR1 is MNHEY and CDR2 is SVGAGI. CDR3 protein: CASSWTGVGTGELFF. The CDR3 region has the DNA TGTGCCAGCAGTTGGACAGGGGTGGGAACCGGGGAGCTGTTTTTT.

The chain combines TRBV5-4 with TRBJ2-1, with TRBD2 identical over 7 bases. The J segment lost 5 bases and the V segment lost 0 bases, leaving 8 bases of the junction unmatched. There are 16 residues in the CDR3. The germline V gene encodes CDR1 SGHNT and CDR2 YYREEE (reference sequence). Here the CDR3 DNA reads TGTGCCAGCAGCTTGGGATCACCGGGGGGAAACAATGAGCAGTTCTTC. Translation: CASSLGSPGGNNEQFF.

The V call is TRBV29-1, the J call TRBJ2-2; 16 nucleotides match TRBD2. This CDR3 has 17 residues. Trimming at V came to 7 bases and at J to 1 base, leaving 6 bases not matched to a gene. Germline assignment: CDR1 SQVTM and CDR2 ANQGSEA. Written as DNA, the CDR3 is TGCAGCGGAGCCGGGACTAGCGGGAGGGGGAACACCGGGGAGCTGTTTTTT. Its translation: CSGAGTSGRGNTGELFF.

The CDR3 nucleotides are TGTGCCAGCAGCTTACGAAAGGTGACTAGCGGGGAGACCCAGTACTTC. Its translation: CASSLRKVTSGETQYF. This chain connects TRBV7-9 to TRBJ2-5, with 10 bases aligning to TRBD2. CDR1 is SEHNR, CDR2 FQNEAQ, per germline (reference sequence). Trimming took 2 bases from V and 5 from J; bases not matched to a gene: 8. This CDR3 is built from 16 residues. Full variable domain (outside the CDR3, taken from reference TRBV7-9 and TRBJ2-5): DTGVSQNPRHKITKRGQNVTFRCDPISEHNRLYWYRQTLGQGPEFLTYFQNEAQLEKSRLLSDRFSAERPKGSFSTLEIQRTEQGDSAMYLCASSLRKVTSGETQYFGPGTRLLVL.